These 19 T cell receptor beta chains were sequenced from one sample in a study of PD-L1 blockade in urothelial cancer. The table came from immunoSEQ multiplex PCR; TCRdb's copy has only in-frame clones and leaves some out. This sample carries 30,000 or so clones, 89% of them seen once, and the ten largest clones take around 8.5%. The time point was: peripheral blood 6 weeks after treatment start. The material was PBMCs, obtained around atezolizumab (anti-PD-L1) treatment. These receptor sequences come from a man of 80 years or more with urothelial cancer.

The chain joins TRBV4-3 to TRBJ2-7; 8 bases are shared with TRBD1. In germline, CDR1 is LGHNA, CDR2 YSLEER. This CDR3 is built from 16 residues. The ends lost 2 bases at V and 0 bases at J; junction bases unmatched: 6. The DNA for the CDR3 is TGCGCCAGCAGCCAAATCTCTGGACAGGGCTCCTACGAGCAGTACTTC. This encodes CASSQISGQGSYEQYF.

This CDR3 is CASSIVGAGNTEAFF. DNA for the CDR3: TGTGCCAGTAGTATAGTAGGGGCAGGGAACACTGAAGCTTTCTTT. This chain uses TRBV19 with TRBJ1-1, with D possibly being TRBD1 (5 bases). CDR3 length: 15 amino acids. V was clipped by 1 base and J by 1 base, with 10 bases between them. CDR1 is LNHDA, CDR2 SQIVND, per germline (reference sequence).

The chain employs TRBV5-1 and TRBJ2-3, with 8 positions matching TRBD1. Germline lookup yields CDR1 SGHRS and CDR2 YFSETQ. After removal of 4 bases from V and 0 bases from J, the junction contained 4 bases not matched to a gene. The CDR3 contains 15 residues. In nucleotides, the CDR3 is TGCGCCAGCAGCGTCGGACAGGGAAGCACAGATACGCAGTATTTT. This codes for CASSVGQGSTDTQYF.

The V gene is TRBV5-1, the J gene TRBJ2-1; possible D gene TRBD2, 6 bases. CDR1 is SGHRS and CDR2 is YFSETQ in the germline V gene. V was trimmed by 4 bases and J by 0 bases, leaving 20 bases between them. The CDR3 has 18 residues. The CDR3 nucleotides are TGCGCCAGCAGCCTCGGATTGAGGGACTTTTACTCCTACAATGAGCAGTTCTTC. Its protein is CASSLGLRDFYSYNEQFF.

Here the CDR3 DNA reads TGTGCCAGCAGTCCACCCGGACAGGGCCAGCCCCAGCATTTT. It encodes CASSPPGQGQPQHF. V and J are TRBV27 and TRBJ1-5; 8 bases are shared with TRBD1. J gave up 7 bases and V 5 bases, and 7 bases lay outside the gene matches. Germline lookup yields CDR1 MNHEY and CDR2 SMNVEV (reference sequence). The CDR3 is 14 residues long.

V and J are TRBV7-9 and TRBJ1-1; 7 positions agree with TRBD1. CDR3 length equals 14 residues. Germline-derived CDR1 and CDR2 are SEHNR and FQNEAQ (reference sequence). Trimming removed 2 bases from V and 1 base from J; junction bases left unmatched: 1. The CDR3 sequence: CASSLQGENTEAFF. In DNA, the CDR3 is TGTGCCAGCAGCTTACAGGGGGAGAACACTGAAGCTTTCTTT.

This chain links TRBV6-5 with TRBJ2-4; maybe TRBD2 (5 bases). The germline V and J ends were trimmed by 8 bases and 0 bases, with 11 bases remaining between them. Germline V gene lookup returns CDR1 MNHEY and CDR2 SVGAGI. The CDR3 spans 14 residues. This chain's CDR3 is CASHSGLAKNIQYF. For the CDR3, the DNA is TGTGCCAGCCATTCAGGACTAGCCAAAAACATTCAGTACTTC.

The chain recombines TRBV19 with TRBJ2-4, with 8 positions matching TRBD1. Per germline, CDR1 LNHDA and CDR2 SQIVND (reference sequence). This CDR3 spans 13 amino acids. V was pared by 5 bases and J by 15 bases, with 12 bases of the junction left unmatched. The CDR3 region has the DNA TGTGCCAGTAGTGCCACCGGACAGGGTTTTCCGTACTTC. Translating it yields CASSATGQGFPYF. Using reference TRBV19 and TRBJ2-4 for the parts outside the CDR3, the full variable domain is DGGITQSPKYLFRKEGQNVTLSCEQNLNHDAMYWYRQDPGQGLRLIYYSQIVNDFQKGDIAEGYSVSREKKESFPLTVTSAQKNPTAFYLCASSATGQGFPYFGAGTRLSVL.

The chain uses TRBV29-1 and TRBJ2-3; 9 bases agree with TRBD2. The J segment lost 4 bases and the V segment lost 2 bases, leaving 4 bases of the junction unmatched. The V gene's germline CDR1 is SQVTM and CDR2 ANQGSEA. This CDR3 has 14 residues. The CDR3 DNA is TGCAGCGTTGAATTTGCGGGAGGGCCAGATACGCAGTATTTT. Encoded protein: CSVEFAGGPDTQYF.

V gene TRBV5-1 combines with J gene TRBJ1-1; TRBD1 aligns across 8 bases. After removal of 4 bases from V and 0 bases from J, the junction contained 2 bases not matched to a gene. Germline loops: CDR1 SGHRS, CDR2 YFSETQ. The CDR3 is 14 amino acids. The CDR3 loop reads CASSRTGMNTEAFF. DNA of the CDR3: TGCGCCAGCAGCCGGACAGGGATGAACACTGAAGCTTTCTTT.

The V and J genes are TRBV19 and TRBJ2-1; 9 nucleotides match TRBD2. Per the germline V gene, CDR1 is LNHDA and CDR2 is SQIVND (reference sequence). J lost 5 bases, V lost 1 base, and 6 bases had no gene match. The CDR3 runs 16 residues. CDR3 DNA sequence: TGTGCCAGTAGTATAGTAAAACTAGCGGGCCACAATGAGCAGTTCTTC. Protein product: CASSIVKLAGHNEQFF.

V gene TRBV7-2 combines with J gene TRBJ2-4; the D gene is possibly TRBD1 (5 bases). Germline V gene sequence: CDR1 SGHTA, CDR2 FQGNSA. This CDR3 is built from 15 residues. Trimming pared 3 bases from V and 2 bases from J, leaving 11 bases between. Here the CDR3 reads CASSLIDSPKNIQYF. CDR3 nucleotides: TGTGCCAGCAGCTTGATAGACAGCCCCAAAAACATTCAGTACTTC.

The CDR3 protein is CASSVSSQANEKLFF. In DNA form, the CDR3 reads TGTGCCAGCAGCGTTTCATCCCAGGCTAATGAAAAACTGTTTTTT. The chain joins TRBV9 to TRBJ1-4; D is unclear. The germline V gene has CDR1 SGDLS and CDR2 YYNGEE. CDR3 size: 15 residues. V was trimmed by 2 bases and J by 3 bases, leaving 11 bases between them.

This clone came up once. V is TRBV28 and J is TRBJ2-4, with 8 bases fitting TRBD1. Looked up from germline, CDR1 is MDHEN and CDR2 is SYDVKM. This CDR3 region has 16 residues. The trim removed 5 bases at V and 1 base at J, leaving 7 bases unmatched. The CDR3 DNA reads TGTGCCAGCAGTCAACACGGACAGGGTGCCAAAAACATTCAGTACTTC. This encodes CASSQHGQGAKNIQYF.

The chain is built from TRBV18 and TRBJ2-2, with D hard to call. Germline lookup yields CDR1 KGHSH and CDR2 LQKENI. This CDR3 has 14 residues. The V gene lost 4 bases and the J gene lost 0 bases, with 6 bases spanning the gap. CDR3 in amino acids: CASSLVANTGELFF. Written as DNA, the CDR3 is TGTGCCAGCTCACTGGTAGCGAACACCGGGGAGCTGTTTTTT.

The rearrangement uses TRBV27 and TRBJ2-2; 10 nucleotides agree with TRBD1. This CDR3 region has 15 residues. Germline CDR1 is MNHEY and CDR2 is SMNVEV (reference sequence). Trimming removed 3 bases from V and 6 bases from J; junction bases left unmatched: 4. CDR3 protein: CASSFEDRGSGELFF. The CDR3 coding sequence is TGTGCCAGCAGTTTTGAGGACAGGGGGTCCGGGGAGCTGTTTTTT.

The rearrangement links TRBV5-3 to TRBJ1-4; 12 bases agree with TRBD1. Being an ORF, TRBV5-3 has a function that is uncertain. The CDR3 has 18 amino acids. With V trimmed by 4 bases and J by 6 bases, 13 bases remained unmatched. Here the CDR3 reads CARSPPRGQGARDEKLFF. As DNA, the CDR3 is TGTGCCAGAAGCCCACCACGGGGACAGGGGGCAAGAGATGAAAAACTGTTTTTT.

The sample holds a few counts of this clone. J is TRBJ2-2 and V is TRBV19, with TRBD1 as a possible D gene (6 bases). Trimming took 10 bases from V and 0 from J, leaving 12 bases between them. Germline V lookup: CDR1 LNHDA, CDR2 SQIVND (reference sequence). The CDR3 contains 14 residues. As DNA, the CDR3 is TGTGCCACATCCGGGACATCGAACACCGGGGAGCTGTTTTTT. Its translation: CATSGTSNTGELFF.

This chain links TRBV19 with TRBJ2-1; 7 positions match TRBD1. V lost 4 bases to trimming and J lost 4 bases; unmatched junction nucleotides: 7. Germline V gene lookup returns CDR1 LNHDA and CDR2 SQIVND (reference sequence). The CDR3 runs to 15 residues. The CDR3 sequence is CASSTPGQTYNEQFF. CDR3 coding DNA: TGTGCCAGTAGTACACCGGGACAGACTTACAATGAGCAGTTCTTC. The full variable domain, completed using reference TRBV19 and TRBJ2-1, is DGGITQSPKYLFRKEGQNVTLSCEQNLNHDAMYWYRQDPGQGLRLIYYSQIVNDFQKGDIAEGYSVSREKKESFPLTVTSAQKNPTAFYLCASSTPGQTYNEQFFGPGTRLTVL.